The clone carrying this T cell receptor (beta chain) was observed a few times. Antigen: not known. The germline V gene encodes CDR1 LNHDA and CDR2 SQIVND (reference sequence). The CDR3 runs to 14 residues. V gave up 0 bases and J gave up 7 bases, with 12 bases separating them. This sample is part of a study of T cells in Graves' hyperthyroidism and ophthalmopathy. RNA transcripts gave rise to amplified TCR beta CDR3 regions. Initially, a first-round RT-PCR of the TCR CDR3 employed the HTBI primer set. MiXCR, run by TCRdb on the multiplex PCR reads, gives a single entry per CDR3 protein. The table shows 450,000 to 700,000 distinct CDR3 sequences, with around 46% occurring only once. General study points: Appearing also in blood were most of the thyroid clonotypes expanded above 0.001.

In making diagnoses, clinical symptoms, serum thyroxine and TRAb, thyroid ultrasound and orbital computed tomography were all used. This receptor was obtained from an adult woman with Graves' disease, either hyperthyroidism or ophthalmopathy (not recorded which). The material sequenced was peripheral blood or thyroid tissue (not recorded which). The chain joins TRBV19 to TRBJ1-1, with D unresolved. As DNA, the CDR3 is TGTGCCAGTAGTATAGATTCCCGACGGAGTGAAGCTTTCTTT. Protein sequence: CASSIDSRRSEAFF.